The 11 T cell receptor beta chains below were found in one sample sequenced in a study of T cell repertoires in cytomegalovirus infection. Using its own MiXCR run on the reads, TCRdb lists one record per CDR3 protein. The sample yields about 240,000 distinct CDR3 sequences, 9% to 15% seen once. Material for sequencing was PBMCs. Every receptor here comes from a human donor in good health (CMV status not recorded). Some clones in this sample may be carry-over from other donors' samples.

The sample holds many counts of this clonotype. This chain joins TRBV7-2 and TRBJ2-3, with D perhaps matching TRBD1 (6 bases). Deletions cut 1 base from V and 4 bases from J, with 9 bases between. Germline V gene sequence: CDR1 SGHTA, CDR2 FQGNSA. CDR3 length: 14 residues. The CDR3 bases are TGTGCCAGCAGCTTAGACAGGGCTCCAGATACGCAGTATTTT. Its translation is CASSLDRAPDTQYF.

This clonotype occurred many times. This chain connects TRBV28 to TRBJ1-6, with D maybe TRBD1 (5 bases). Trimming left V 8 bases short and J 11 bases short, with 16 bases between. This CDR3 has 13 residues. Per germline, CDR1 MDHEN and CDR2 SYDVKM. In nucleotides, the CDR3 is TGTGCCAGCTCCAGGGAGGTGACCCCACCCCTCCACTTT. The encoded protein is CASSREVTPPLHF. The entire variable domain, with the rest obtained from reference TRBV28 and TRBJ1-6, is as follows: DVKVTQSSRYLVKRTGEKVFLECVQDMDHENMFWYRQDPGLGLRLIYFSYDVKMKEKGDIPEGYSVSREKKERFSLILESASTNQTSMYLCASSREVTPPLHFGNGTRLTVT.

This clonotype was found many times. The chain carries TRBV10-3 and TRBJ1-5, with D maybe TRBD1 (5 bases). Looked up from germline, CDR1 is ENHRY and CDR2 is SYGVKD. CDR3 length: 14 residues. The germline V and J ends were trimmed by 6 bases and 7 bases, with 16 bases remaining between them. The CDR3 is CAISPTGSGQPQHF. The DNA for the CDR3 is TGTGCCATCAGCCCCACAGGAAGCGGACAGCCCCAGCATTTT.

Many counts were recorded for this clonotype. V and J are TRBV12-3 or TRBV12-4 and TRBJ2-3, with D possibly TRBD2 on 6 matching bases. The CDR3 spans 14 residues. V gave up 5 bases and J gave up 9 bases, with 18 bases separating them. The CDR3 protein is CASSPPPGGGTQYF. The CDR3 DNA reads TGTGCCAGCAGTCCCCCCCCGGGCGGAGGGACGCAGTATTTT.

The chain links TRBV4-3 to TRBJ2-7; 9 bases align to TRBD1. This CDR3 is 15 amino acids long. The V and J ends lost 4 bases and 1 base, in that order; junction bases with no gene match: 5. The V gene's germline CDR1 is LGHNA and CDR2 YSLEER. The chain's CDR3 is CASSLKGTGSYEQYF. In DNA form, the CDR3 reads TGCGCCAGCAGCCTCAAGGGGACAGGGTCCTACGAGCAGTACTTC.

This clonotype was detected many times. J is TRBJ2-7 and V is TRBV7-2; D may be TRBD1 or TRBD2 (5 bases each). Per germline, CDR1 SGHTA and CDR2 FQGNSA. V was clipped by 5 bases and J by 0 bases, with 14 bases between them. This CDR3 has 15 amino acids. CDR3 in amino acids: CASSEGLASSYEQYF. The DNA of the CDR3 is TGTGCCAGCAGCGAGGGGTTAGCGAGCTCCTACGAGCAGTACTTC.

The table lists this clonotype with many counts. The CDR3 region has the DNA TGTGCTAGTGGTCTTCTACAGGGGAATCAGCCCCAGCATTTT. Its translation: CASGLLQGNQPQHF. This chain joins TRBV12-5 and TRBJ1-5, with TRBD1 identical over 7 bases. Germline-derived CDR1 and CDR2 are LGHNT and FRNRAP. The CDR3 is 14 residues long. Losses at the gene ends were 5 bases for V and 4 bases for J; bases not matched to a gene: 5.

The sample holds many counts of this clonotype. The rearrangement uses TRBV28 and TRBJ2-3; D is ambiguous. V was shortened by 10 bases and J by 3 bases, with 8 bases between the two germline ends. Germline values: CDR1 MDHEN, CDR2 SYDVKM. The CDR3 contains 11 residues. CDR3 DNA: TGTGCCACCCGGCGGACAGATACGCAGTATTTT. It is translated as CATRRTDTQYF.

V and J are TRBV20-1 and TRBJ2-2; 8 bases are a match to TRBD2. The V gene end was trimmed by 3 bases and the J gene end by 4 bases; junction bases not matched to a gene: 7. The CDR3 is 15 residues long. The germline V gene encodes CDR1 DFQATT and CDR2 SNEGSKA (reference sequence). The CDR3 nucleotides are TGCAGTGCTAGTCTTCTTACTAGCGGCACCGGGGAGCTGTTTTTT. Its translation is CSASLLTSGTGELFF.

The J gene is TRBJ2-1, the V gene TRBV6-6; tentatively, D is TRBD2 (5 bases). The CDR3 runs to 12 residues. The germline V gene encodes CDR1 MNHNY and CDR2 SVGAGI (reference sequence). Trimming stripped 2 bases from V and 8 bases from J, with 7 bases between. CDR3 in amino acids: CASSYEGYEQFF. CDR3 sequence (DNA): TGTGCCAGCAGTTACGAGGGTTATGAGCAGTTCTTC.

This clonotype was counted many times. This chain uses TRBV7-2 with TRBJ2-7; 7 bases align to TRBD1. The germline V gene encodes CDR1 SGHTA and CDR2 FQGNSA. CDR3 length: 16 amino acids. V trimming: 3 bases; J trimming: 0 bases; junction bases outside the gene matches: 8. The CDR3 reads CASSFGPGQPSYEQYF. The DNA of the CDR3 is TGTGCCAGCAGCTTCGGCCCGGGACAGCCCTCCTACGAGCAGTACTTC.